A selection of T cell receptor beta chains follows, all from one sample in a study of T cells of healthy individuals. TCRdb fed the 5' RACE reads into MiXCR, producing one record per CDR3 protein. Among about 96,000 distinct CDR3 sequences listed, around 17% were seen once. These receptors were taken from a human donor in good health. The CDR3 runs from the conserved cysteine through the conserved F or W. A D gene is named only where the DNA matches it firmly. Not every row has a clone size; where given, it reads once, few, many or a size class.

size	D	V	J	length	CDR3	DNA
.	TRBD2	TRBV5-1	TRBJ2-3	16	CASSSDPSGVTDTQYF	TGCGCCAGCAGCTCCGACCCAAGCGGGGTCACAGATACGCAGTATTTT
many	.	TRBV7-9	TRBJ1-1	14	CASSFGMMNTEAFF	TGTGCCAGCAGCTTCGGAATGATGAACACTGAAGCTTTCTTT
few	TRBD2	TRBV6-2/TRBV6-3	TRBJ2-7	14	CASSYQRGTYEQYF	TGTGCCAGCAGTTACCAGCGGGGGACCTACGAGCAGTACTTC
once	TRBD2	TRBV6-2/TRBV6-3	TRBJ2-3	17	CASSLWGGHQDTDTQYF	TGTGCCAGCAGCCTATGGGGGGGTCATCAGGACACAGATACGCAGTATTTT
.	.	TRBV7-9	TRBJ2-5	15	CASSSPSLGKETQYF	TGTGCCAGCAGCTCCCCCAGTCTCGGGAAAGAGACCCAGTACTTC
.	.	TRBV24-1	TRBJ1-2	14	CATSDFRQNYGYTF	TGTGCCACCAGTGATTTCCGTCAGAACTATGGCTACACCTTC
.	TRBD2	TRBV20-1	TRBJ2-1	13	CSARTSAYNEQFF	TGCAGTGCTAGAACTAGCGCATACAATGAGCAGTTCTTC
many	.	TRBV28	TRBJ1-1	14	CASSFYEGSTEAFF	TGTGCCAGCAGTTTTTACGAGGGAAGCACTGAAGCTTTCTTT
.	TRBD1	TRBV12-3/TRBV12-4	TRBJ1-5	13	CASSDRDHQPQHF	TGTGCCAGCAGTGACAGGGACCATCAGCCCCAGCATTTT
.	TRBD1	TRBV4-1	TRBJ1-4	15	CASSQDWGQNEKLFF	TGCGCCAGCAGCCAAGATTGGGGACAGAATGAAAAACTGTTTTTT
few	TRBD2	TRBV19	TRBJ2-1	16	CASSYSERGGDNEQFF	TGTGCCAGTAGCTACTCAGAAAGGGGAGGGGACAATGAGCAGTTCTTC
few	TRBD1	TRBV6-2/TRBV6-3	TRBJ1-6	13	CASGDRENSPLHF	TGTGCCAGCGGTGACAGGGAGAATTCACCCCTCCACTTT
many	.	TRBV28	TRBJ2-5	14	CASSSRGGSETQYF	TGTGCCAGCAGTTCCAGGGGGGGGAGCGAGACCCAGTACTTC
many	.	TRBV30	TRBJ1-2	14	CAWSARGRDYGYTF	TGTGCCTGGAGCGCCCGCGGCAGAGACTATGGCTACACCTTC
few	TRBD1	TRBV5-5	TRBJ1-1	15	CASSQGQGLNTEAFF	TGTGCCAGCAGCCAAGGACAGGGTTTGAACACTGAAGCTTTCTTT
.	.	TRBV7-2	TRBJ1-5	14	CASGYPGTKQPQHF	TGTGCCAGCGGGTACCCCGGGACCAAACAGCCCCAGCATTTT
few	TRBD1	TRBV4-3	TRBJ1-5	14	CASSQGTGSQPQHF	TGCGCCAGCAGCCAAGGGACAGGGAGTCAGCCCCAGCATTTT
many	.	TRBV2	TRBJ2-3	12	CASRPDSDTQYF	TGTGCCAGTCGGCCCGATTCAGATACGCAGTATTTT
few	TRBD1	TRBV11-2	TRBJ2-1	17	CASSPDRDRGSYNEQFF	TGTGCCAGCAGCCCCGACCGGGACAGGGGCTCCTACAATGAGCAGTTCTTC
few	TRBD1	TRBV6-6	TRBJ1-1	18	CASSYLGQGAGSDTEAFF	TGTGCCAGCAGTTACTTAGGGCAGGGGGCAGGGTCTGACACTGAAGCTTTCTTT
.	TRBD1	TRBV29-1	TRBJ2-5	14	CSVYSYRGQETQYF	TGCAGCGTTTACTCTTACAGGGGCCAAGAGACCCAGTACTTC
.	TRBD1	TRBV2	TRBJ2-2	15	CASRGTGTNTGELFF	TGTGCCAGCAGAGGGACAGGGACGAACACCGGGGAGCTGTTTTTT
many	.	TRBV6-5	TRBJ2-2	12	CASNRGTGELFF	TGTGCCAGCAACCGGGGGACCGGGGAGCTGTTTTTT
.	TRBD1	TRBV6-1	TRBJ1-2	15	CASSEGWDRNYGYTF	TGTGCCAGCAGTGAAGGATGGGACAGAAACTATGGCTACACCTTC
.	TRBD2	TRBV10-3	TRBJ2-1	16	CAISEPYIVPGGLRFF	TGTGCCATCAGTGAGCCCTATATCGTTCCGGGGGGGCTAAGGTTCTTC
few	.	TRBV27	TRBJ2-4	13	CASSLLGKGIQYF	TGTGCCAGCAGTTTATTAGGGAAAGGCATTCAGTACTTC
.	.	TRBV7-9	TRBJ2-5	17	CASSLALHEDLQETQYF	TGTGCCAGCAGCTTAGCGCTCCACGAGGACTTACAAGAGACCCAGTACTTC
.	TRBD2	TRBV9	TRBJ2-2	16	CASSEIAGLNTGELFF	TGTGCCAGCAGCGAGATAGCGGGGTTGAACACCGGGGAGCTGTTTTTT
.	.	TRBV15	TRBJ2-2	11	CATSSTGELFF	TGTGCCACCTCATCCACCGGGGAGCTGTTTTTT
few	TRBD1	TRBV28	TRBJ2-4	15	CASSGTTGGKNIQYF	TGTGCCAGCAGCGGGACAACAGGGGGCAAAAACATTCAGTACTTC
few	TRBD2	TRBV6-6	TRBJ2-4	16	CASSYGGDLAKNIQYF	TGTGCCAGCAGTTACGGGGGGGACCTAGCCAAAAACATTCAGTACTTC
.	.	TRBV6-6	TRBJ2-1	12	CAIGNYLNEQFF	TGTGCCATCGGAAACTATCTAAATGAGCAGTTCTTC
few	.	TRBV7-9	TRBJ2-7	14	CASSHLTGPREQYF	TGTGCCAGCAGCCACTTGACGGGCCCCCGGGAGCAGTACTTC
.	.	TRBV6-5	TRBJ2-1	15	CASTLRAGAYNEQFF	TGTGCCAGCACTCTAAGAGCTGGGGCCTACAATGAGCAGTTCTTC
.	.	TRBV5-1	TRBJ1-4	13	CASSLSQNEKLFF	TGCGCCAGCAGCCTTTCACAGAATGAAAAACTGTTTTTT
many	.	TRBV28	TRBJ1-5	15	CASIPLTGPPHPQHF	TGTGCCAGCATCCCCCTGACGGGGCCACCTCATCCCCAGCATTTT
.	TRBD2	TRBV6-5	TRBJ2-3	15	CASSETSGNSDTQYF	TGTGCCAGCAGCGAGACTAGCGGGAATTCGGATACGCAGTATTTT
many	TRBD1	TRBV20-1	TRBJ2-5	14	CSARAGTAQETQYF	TGCAGTGCTAGAGCCGGGACAGCGCAAGAGACCCAGTACTTC
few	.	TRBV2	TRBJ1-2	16	CASSPPPPAGLYGYTF	TGTGCCAGCAGTCCCCCCCCTCCGGCAGGCCTCTATGGCTACACCTTC
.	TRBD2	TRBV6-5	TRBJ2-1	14	CASRSSGGPNEQFF	TGTGCCAGCAGATCGAGCGGGGGCCCCAATGAGCAGTTCTTC
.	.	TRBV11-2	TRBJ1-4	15	CASSLDGATNEKLFF	TGTGCCAGCAGCTTAGACGGTGCAACTAATGAAAAACTGTTTTTT